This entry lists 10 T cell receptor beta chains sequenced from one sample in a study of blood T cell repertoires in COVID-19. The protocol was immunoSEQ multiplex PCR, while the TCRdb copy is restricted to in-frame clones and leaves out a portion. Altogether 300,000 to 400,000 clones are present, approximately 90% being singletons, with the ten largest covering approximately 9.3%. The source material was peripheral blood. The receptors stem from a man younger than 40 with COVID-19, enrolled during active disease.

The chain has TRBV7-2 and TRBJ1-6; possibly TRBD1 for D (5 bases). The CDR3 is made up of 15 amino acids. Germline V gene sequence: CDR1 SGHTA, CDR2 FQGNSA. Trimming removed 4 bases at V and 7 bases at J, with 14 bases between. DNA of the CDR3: TGTGCCAGCAGCTGGGGCCACCCAAGGAATTCACCCCTCCACTTT. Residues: CASSWGHPRNSPLHF. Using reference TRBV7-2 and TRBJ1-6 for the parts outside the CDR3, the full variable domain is GAGVSQSPSNKVTEKGKDVELRCDPISGHTALYWYRQSLGQGLEFLIYFQGNSAPDKSGLPSDRFSAERTGGSVSTLTIQRTQQEDSAVYLCASSWGHPRNSPLHFGNGTRLTVT.

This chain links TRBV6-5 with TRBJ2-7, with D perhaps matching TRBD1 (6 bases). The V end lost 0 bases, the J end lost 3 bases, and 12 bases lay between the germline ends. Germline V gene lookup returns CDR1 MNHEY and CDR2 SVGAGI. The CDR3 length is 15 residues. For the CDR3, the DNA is TGTGCCAGCAGTTACTCACGGCAGGGGCACTACGAGCAGTACTTC. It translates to CASSYSRQGHYEQYF.

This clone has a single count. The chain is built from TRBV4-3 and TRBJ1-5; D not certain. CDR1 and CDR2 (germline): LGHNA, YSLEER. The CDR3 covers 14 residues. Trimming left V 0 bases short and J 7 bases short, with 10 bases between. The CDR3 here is CASSQDFAGQPQHF. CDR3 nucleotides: TGCGCCAGCAGCCAAGATTTCGCGGGGCAGCCCCAGCATTTT.

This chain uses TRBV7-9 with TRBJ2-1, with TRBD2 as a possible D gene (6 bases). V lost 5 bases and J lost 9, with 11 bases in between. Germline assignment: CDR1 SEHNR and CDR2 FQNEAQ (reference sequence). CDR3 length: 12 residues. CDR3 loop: CASSALAFEQFF. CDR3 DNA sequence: TGTGCCAGCAGCGCACTAGCATTTGAGCAGTTCTTC. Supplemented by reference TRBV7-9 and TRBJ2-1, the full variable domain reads DTGVSQNPRHKITKRGQNVTFRCDPISEHNRLYWYRQTLGQGPEFLTYFQNEAQLEKSRLLSDRFSAERPKGSFSTLEIQRTEQGDSAMYLCASSALAFEQFFGPGTRLTVL.

DNA of the CDR3: TGCGCCAGCAGCCGTCAGTCACAGGGGGCTAGCAATCAGCCCCAGCATTTT. It codes for CASSRQSQGASNQPQHF. The chain carries TRBV4-1 and TRBJ1-5; 9 nucleotides agree with TRBD1. Per the germline V gene, CDR1 is MGHRA and CDR2 is YSYEKL. The CDR3 contains 17 residues. The junction had 7 bases not matched to a gene; V was cut back by 4 bases and J by 0 bases.

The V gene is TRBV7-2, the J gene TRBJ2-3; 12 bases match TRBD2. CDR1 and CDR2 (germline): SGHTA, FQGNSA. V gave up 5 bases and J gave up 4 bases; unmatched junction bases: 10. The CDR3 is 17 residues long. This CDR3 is CASSRTSGASPPDTQYF. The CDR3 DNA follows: TGTGCCAGCAGCCGGACTAGCGGGGCCTCCCCCCCAGATACGCAGTATTTT.

CDR3 in amino acids: CASSPRGQPHSGANVLTF. CDR3 nucleotides: TGTGCCAGCTCACCACGGGGACAGCCCCACTCTGGGGCCAACGTCCTGACTTTC. The genes are TRBV18 and TRBJ2-6; TRBD1 matches at 7 bases. Germline CDR1 and CDR2: KGHSH and LQKENI. This CDR3 is 18 amino acids long. The J segment lost 0 bases and the V segment lost 1 base, leaving 6 bases of the junction unmatched.

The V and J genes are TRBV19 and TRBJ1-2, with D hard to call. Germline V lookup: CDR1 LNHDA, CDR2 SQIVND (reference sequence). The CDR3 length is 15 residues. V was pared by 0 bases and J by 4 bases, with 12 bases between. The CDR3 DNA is TGTGCCAGTAGTATAGACCCTATTCTAGTCTATGGCTACACCTTC. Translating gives CASSIDPILVYGYTF. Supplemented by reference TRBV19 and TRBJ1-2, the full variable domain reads DGGITQSPKYLFRKEGQNVTLSCEQNLNHDAMYWYRQDPGQGLRLIYYSQIVNDFQKGDIAEGYSVSREKKESFPLTVTSAQKNPTAFYLCASSIDPILVYGYTFGSGTRLTVV.

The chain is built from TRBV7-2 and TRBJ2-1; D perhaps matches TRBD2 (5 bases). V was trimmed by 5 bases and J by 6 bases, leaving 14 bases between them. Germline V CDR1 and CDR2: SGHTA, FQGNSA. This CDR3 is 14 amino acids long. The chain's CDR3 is CASSGGQGGNEQFF. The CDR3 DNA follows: TGTGCCAGCAGCGGCGGGCAAGGTGGCAATGAGCAGTTCTTC. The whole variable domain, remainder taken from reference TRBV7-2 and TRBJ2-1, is GAGVSQSPSNKVTEKGKDVELRCDPISGHTALYWYRQSLGQGLEFLIYFQGNSAPDKSGLPSDRFSAERTGGSVSTLTIQRTQQEDSAVYLCASSGGQGGNEQFFGPGTRLTVL.

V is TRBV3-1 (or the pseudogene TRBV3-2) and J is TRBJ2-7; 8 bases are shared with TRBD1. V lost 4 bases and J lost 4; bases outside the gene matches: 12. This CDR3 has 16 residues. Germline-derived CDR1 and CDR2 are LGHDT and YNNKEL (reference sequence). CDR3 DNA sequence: TGTGCCAGCAGCCTTACCCGGGACAGGCAAATTTACGAGCAGTACTTC. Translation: CASSLTRDRQIYEQYF.